This T cell receptor (beta chain) was sequenced during a study of OX40 agonist ivuxolimab in advanced cancers. The overall study: Partial responses were achieved by three patients, of whom one had hepatocellular carcinoma and two had cutaneous melanoma.

Systemic immunosuppression or a history of autoimmune disease excluded patients. Samples of blood were obtained at baseline, on cycle 4 day 1, and on cycle 7 day 1. General study results and limits: More expanded clones were found, on average, in CD8+ than in CD4+ T cells.

The CDR3 extends over 13 amino acids. Germline V gene sequence: CDR1 SGHNT, CDR2 YENEEA. The V and J ends lost 5 bases and 3 bases, in that order; junction bases with no gene match: 4. With respect to this clone: The antigen is not known.

The assay was immunoSEQ multiplex PCR, and TCRdb's table has in-frame clones only and misses some. Of approximately 47,000 clones detected, roughly 81% appear once; the ten largest clones hold around 7.9%. The clonotype was recovered from an adult with an advanced solid tumor such as melanoma, head and neck, liver or kidney cancer. The input for sequencing was CD4+ or CD8+ T cells sorted from blood, taken in a trial of the OX40 agonist ivuxolimab. The chain uses TRBV11-3 and TRBJ2-7; 7 bases fit TRBD1. CDR3: CASSQGQNYEQYF. The CDR3 region has the DNA TGTGCCAGCAGCCAGGGACAGAACTACGAGCAGTACTTC.